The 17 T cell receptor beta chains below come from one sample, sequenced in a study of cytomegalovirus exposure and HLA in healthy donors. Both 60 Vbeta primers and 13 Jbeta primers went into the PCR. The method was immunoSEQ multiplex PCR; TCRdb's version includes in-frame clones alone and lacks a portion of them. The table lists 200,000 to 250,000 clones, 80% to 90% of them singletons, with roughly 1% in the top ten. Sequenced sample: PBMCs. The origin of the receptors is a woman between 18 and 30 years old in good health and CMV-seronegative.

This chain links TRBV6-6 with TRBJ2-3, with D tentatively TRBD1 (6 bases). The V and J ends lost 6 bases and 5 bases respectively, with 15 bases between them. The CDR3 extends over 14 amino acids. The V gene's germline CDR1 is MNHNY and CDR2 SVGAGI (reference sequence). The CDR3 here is CASRTWGRQDTQYF. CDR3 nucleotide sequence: TGTGCCAGCAGAACCTGGGGGCGGCAAGATACGCAGTATTTT.

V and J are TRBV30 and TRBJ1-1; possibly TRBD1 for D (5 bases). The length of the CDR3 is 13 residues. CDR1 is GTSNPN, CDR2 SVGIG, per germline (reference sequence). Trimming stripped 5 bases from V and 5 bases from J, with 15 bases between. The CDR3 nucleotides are TGTGCCTGGCGCAACCCCGGGGGGACTGAAGCTTTCTTT. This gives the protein CAWRNPGGTEAFF.

The CDR3, as DNA: TGCGCCAGCAGCTGGGGACTAGCGGGTTCCTACGAGCAGTACTTC. The encoded protein is CASSWGLAGSYEQYF. V usage is TRBV10-2 and J usage is TRBJ2-7; the match to TRBD2 covers 12 bases. This CDR3 has 15 amino acids. The germline CDR1 and CDR2 sequences are WSHSY and SAAADI. J gave up 1 base and V 6 bases, and 4 bases lay outside the gene matches.

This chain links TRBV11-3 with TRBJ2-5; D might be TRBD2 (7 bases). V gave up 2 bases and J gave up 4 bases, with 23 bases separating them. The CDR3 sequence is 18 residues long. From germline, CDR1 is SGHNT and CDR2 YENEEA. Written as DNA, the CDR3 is TGTGCCAGCAGCTTACACCGGTCTAGCGGAGGGGGGGTAGAGACCCAGTACTTC. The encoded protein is CASSLHRSSGGGVETQYF.

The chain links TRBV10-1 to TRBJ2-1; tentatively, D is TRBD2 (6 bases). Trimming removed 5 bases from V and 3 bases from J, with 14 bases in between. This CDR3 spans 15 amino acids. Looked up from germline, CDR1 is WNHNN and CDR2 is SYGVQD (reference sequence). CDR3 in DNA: TGCGCCAGCAGTCGGACTATGAGCGTCTACAATGAGCAGTTCTTC. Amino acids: CASSRTMSVYNEQFF.

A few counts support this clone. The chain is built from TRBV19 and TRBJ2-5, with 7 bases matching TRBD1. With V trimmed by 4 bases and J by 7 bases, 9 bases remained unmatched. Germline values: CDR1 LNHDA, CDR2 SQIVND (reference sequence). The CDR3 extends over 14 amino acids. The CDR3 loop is CASSTPGTVPTQYF. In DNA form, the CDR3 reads TGTGCCAGTAGTACTCCCGGGACAGTCCCGACCCAGTACTTC. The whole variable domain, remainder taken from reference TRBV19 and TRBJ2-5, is DGGITQSPKYLFRKEGQNVTLSCEQNLNHDAMYWYRQDPGQGLRLIYYSQIVNDFQKGDIAEGYSVSREKKESFPLTVTSAQKNPTAFYLCASSTPGTVPTQYFGPGTRLLVL.

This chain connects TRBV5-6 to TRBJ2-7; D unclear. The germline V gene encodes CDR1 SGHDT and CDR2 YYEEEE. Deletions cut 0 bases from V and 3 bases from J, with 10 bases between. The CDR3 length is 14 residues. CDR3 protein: CASSLGPTLYEQYF. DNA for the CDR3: TGTGCCAGCAGCTTGGGGCCGACTCTCTACGAGCAGTACTTC.

Here the CDR3 DNA reads TGTGCCAGCTCACCACAGGGGGCGGAAGGCGAGCAGTACTTC. Translating it yields CASSPQGAEGEQYF. This chain uses TRBV18 with TRBJ2-7; 7 nucleotides agree with TRBD1. The CDR3 runs 14 residues. Per the germline V gene, CDR1 is KGHSH and CDR2 is LQKENI. J lost 6 bases, V lost 1 base, and 6 bases had no gene match.

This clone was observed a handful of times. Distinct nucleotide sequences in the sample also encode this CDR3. The CDR3, as DNA: TGTGCCAGCAGCGTAGGCGGGGGGACCTACGAGCAGTACTTC. Translating gives CASSVGGGTYEQYF. The chain combines TRBV9 with TRBJ2-7; 8 nucleotides agree with TRBD2. This CDR3 has 14 residues. Germline CDR1 is SGDLS and CDR2 is YYNGEE. V shed 0 bases, J shed 2 bases, and the junction held 1 base outside the gene matches.

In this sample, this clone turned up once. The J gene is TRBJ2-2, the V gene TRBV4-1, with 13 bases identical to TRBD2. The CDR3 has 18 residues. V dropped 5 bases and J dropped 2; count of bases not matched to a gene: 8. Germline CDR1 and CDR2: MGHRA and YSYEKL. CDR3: CASSGTGTSGTNTGELFF. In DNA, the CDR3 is TGCGCCAGCAGCGGAACCGGGACTAGCGGGACTAACACCGGGGAGCTGTTTTTT.

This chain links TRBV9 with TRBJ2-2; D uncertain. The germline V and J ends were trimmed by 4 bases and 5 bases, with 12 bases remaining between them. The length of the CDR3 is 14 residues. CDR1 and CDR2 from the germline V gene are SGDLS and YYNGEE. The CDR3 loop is CASSREVETGELFF. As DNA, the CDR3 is TGTGCCAGCAGCAGAGAGGTGGAGACCGGGGAGCTGTTTTTT. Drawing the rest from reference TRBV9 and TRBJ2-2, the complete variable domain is DSGVTQTPKHLITATGQRVTLRCSPRSGDLSVYWYQQSLDQGLQFLIQYYNGEERAKGNILERFSAQQFPDLHSELNLSSLELGDSALYFCASSREVETGELFFGEGSRLTVL.

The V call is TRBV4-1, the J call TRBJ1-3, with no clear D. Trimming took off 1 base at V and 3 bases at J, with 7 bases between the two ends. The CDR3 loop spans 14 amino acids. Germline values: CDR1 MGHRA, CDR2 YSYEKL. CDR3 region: CASSQASDGNTIYF. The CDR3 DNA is TGCGCCAGCAGCCAAGCCTCAGATGGAAACACCATATATTTT.

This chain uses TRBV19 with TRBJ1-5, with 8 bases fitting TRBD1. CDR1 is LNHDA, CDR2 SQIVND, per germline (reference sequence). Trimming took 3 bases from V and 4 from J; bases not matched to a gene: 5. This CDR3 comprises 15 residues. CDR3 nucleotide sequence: TGTGCCAGTAGTATTACAGGGGGAACTAATCAGCCCCAGCATTTT. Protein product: CASSITGGTNQPQHF.

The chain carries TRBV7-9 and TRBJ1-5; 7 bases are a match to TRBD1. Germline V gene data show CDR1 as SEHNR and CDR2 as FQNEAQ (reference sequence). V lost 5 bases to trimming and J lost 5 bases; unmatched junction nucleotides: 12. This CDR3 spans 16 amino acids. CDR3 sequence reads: CASSNEGGGVDQPQHF. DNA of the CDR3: TGTGCCAGCAGCAACGAAGGAGGGGGCGTCGATCAGCCCCAGCATTTT.

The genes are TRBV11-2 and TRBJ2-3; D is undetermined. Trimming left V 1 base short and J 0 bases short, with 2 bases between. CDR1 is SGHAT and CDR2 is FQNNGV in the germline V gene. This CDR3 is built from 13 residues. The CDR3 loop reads CASSLASTDTQYF. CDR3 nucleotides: TGTGCCAGCAGCTTAGCAAGCACAGATACGCAGTATTTT.

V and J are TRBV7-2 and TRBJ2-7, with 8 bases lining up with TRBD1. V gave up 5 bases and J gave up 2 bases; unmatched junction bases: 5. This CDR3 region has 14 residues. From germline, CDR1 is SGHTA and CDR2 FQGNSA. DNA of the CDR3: TGTGCCAGCAGCAAGCCGGGACAGGCCTACGAGCAGTACTTC. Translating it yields CASSKPGQAYEQYF.

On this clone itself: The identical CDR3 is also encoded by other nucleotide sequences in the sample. As DNA, the CDR3 is TGTGCCAGCAGCCCATTAGGAGGCTATGGCTACACCTTC. Translating gives CASSPLGGYGYTF. The V and J genes are TRBV7-9 and TRBJ1-2; D unresolved. Germline V gene sequence: CDR1 SEHNR, CDR2 FQNEAQ (reference sequence). The V gene lost 5 bases and the J gene lost 4 bases, with 11 bases spanning the gap. This CDR3 has 13 residues.